What follows is one T cell receptor beta chain and its context. This clone was counted only a few times. Its specific antigen is unknown. No qualities accompany the bases; no much larger clone lies one base away. A multiplexed two-step PCR with Vbeta-specific forward primers and Jbeta-specific reverse primers was used to amplify the TCRbeta CDR3 regions. Through the immunoSEQ service, the TCRbeta libraries were run on an Illumina instrument for sequencing. In the source study's methods: IMGT annotation was used to assign V, D and J genes, and synthetic CDR3 analogues were used to correct the counts for multiplex PCR bias. The immunoSEQ Analyzer calculated repertoire clonality as one minus the normalized Shannon entropy. Whether a clone counted as expanded was decided by Fisher's exact test with Benjamini-Hochberg false discovery rate control and a two-tailed cutoff of P<0.01. TCRdb provides this immuneACCESS table in a form limited to in-frame rearrangements. Some clones are lacking; in checked studies, under half of them reflect an unresolved V gene, and why the rest are absent is not known. The V and J calls and the clone size are those of that table, but D and trimming were determined from the DNA. In all, the sample holds fewer than 15,000 clones, and about 90% of those were seen once. 0.2% to 0.25% of the sample is taken by the ten largest.

This record comes from a study of regulatory dendritic cells for organ transplantation listed by TCRdb under 2017. Describing the broader study: Monocytes were cultured with vitamin D3 on days 0 and 4 and with IL-10 on day 4 to generate regulatory dendritic cells. On day 6, LPS was added to the DC cultures to test how the DCs responded to a strong maturation-inducing agent. Before and after allostimulation with regulatory or mature dendritic cells, TCRbeta repertoires were sequenced from sorted naive and memory CD4+ and CD8+ T cells.

Trimming at the junction amounts to 5 bases on V and 0 bases on J, and the germline ends lie 11 bases apart. From a lookup of the germline V gene (reference sequence), CDR1 and CDR2 are MNHEY and SMNVEV. Spanning cysteine to phenylalanine, the CDR3 consists of 14 amino acids. Here the CDR3 DNA is all that survives: 42 bases in frame from base 1. Sorted T cell subsets were CFSE-labeled and co-cultured for around 5 days with allogeneic regulatory or mature dendritic cells at a 1:10 DC:T ratio. FACS was used to sort naive T cells as CD45RA+ cells and memory T cells as CD45RO+ CD4+ or CD8+ cells. T cells for TCR sequencing came from a couple of healthy control subjects. The Qiagen DNeasy Blood & Tissue Kit was used to extract genomic DNA. On the study overall, not on this receptor specifically: Expansion of memory CD8+ clones was induced by allostimulation in both subjects, but more limited expansion appeared to be induced by regulatory dendritic cells than by mature dendritic cells. Of the resting subsets, memory CD8+ T cells had the largest number of alloreactive TCR clonotypes. Only a couple of subjects were sequenced, and considerable between-individual heterogeneity in the alloreactive memory CD8+ T cell pool was noted by the authors. The repertoires of naive CD4+ and CD8+ T cells were highly diverse, while memory cell repertoires were less diverse, with memory CD8+ cells being the most oligoclonal.

The sample was naive CD8+ T cells from blood cultured with regulatory dendritic cells. Taken with the paper, the label for cell subset or site translates to: CD45RA+ naive T cells. The V gene is TRBV27 and the J gene is TRBJ2-7; no D gene can be assigned with confidence. The clonotype originates from a human donor in good health. The sequenced DNA: TGTGCCAGCAGTCCAGGCGGAAGCTCCTACGAGCAGTACTTC. Its translation reads: CASSPGGSSYEQYF.